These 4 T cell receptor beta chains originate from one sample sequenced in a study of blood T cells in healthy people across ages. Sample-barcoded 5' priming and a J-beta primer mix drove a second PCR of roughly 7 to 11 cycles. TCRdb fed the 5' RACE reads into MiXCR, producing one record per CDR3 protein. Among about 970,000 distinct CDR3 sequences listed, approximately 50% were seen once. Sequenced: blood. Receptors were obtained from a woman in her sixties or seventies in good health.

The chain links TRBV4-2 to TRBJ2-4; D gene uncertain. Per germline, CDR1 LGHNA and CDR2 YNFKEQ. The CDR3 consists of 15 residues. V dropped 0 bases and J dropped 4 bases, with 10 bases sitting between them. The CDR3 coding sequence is TGTGCCAGCAGCCAAGATCTAGAATTTAAAAACATTCAGTACTTC. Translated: CASSQDLEFKNIQYF.

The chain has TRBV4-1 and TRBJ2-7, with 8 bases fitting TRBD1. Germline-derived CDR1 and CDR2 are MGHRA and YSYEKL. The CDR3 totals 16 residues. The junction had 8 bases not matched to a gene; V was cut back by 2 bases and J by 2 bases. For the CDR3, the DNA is TGCGCCAGCAGCCAAACAGCAGGGGGCGCCCCCTACGAGCAGTACTTC. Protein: CASSQTAGGAPYEQYF.

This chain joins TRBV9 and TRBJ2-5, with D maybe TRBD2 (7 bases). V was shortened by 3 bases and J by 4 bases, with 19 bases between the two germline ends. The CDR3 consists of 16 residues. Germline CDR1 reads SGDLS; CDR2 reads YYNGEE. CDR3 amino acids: CASSASIRGAGETQYF. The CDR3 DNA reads TGTGCCAGCAGCGCATCGATTCGGGGGGCGGGAGAGACCCAGTACTTC.

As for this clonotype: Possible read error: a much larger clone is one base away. In DNA form, the CDR3 reads TGTGCCAGCAGCCCCCGGACAACCAAAAACATTCAGTACTTC. Translating gives CASSPRTTKNIQYF. The chain has TRBV11-2 and TRBJ2-4; D is possibly TRBD1 (5 bases). CDR3 length: 14 residues. Germline V CDR1 and CDR2: SGHAT, FQNNGV. Trimming stripped 5 bases from V and 2 bases from J, with 10 bases between.